These 30 T cell receptor beta chains came from one sample sequenced in a study of radiotherapy plus CTLA-4 blockade in lung cancer (dated by TCRdb to the late 2010s). The library was produced with the immunoSEQ multiplex PCR assay. TCRdb mirrors the immuneACCESS table, restricted to in-frame sequences. Some clones are absent from its copies; in checked studies, under half trace to an unresolved V gene, and the reason for the others is unknown. In all, the sample holds some 70,000 clones, and approximately 79% of those were seen once. Together, the top ten hold roughly 10% of the sample. Sequences were derived from peripheral blood, sampled from a patient treated with radiotherapy plus ipilimumab. Source of these receptors: a human donor with non-small cell lung cancer who had a complete response to radiotherapy plus ipilimumab.

The chain combines TRBV5-1 with TRBJ1-2; TRBD1 is a possible D gene (6 bases). With 1 base removed from V and 7 bases from J, the gap between germline ends came to 38 bases. In germline, CDR1 is SGHRS, CDR2 YFSETQ. This CDR3 comprises 22 residues. This chain's CDR3 is CASSLKGGDAPGEALWGAGYTF. The CDR3 nucleotides are TGCGCCAGCAGCTTGAAGGGAGGGGATGCACCCGGTGAAGCTCTATGGGGGGCTGGCTACACCTTC.

The chain is built from TRBV6-6 and TRBJ2-7; TRBD2 matches at 14 bases. Trimming cost V 5 bases and J 1 base; bases outside gene matches: 4. CDR3 length: 16 amino acids. Germline V gene lookup returns CDR1 MNHNY and CDR2 SVGAGI (reference sequence). The CDR3 region is CASSGLAGGRSYEQYF. In DNA form, the CDR3 reads TGTGCCAGCAGTGGACTAGCGGGGGGACGATCCTACGAGCAGTACTTC.

The rearrangement uses TRBV6-5 and TRBJ1-1, with D possibly being TRBD1 (6 bases). CDR1 and CDR2 (germline): MNHEY, SVGAGI. The CDR3 loop spans 12 amino acids. Trimming removed 5 bases from V and 6 bases from J, with 10 bases in between. The CDR3 loop reads CASSQQGPEAFF. For the CDR3, the DNA is TGTGCCAGCAGTCAACAGGGCCCTGAAGCTTTCTTT.

The chain is built from TRBV29-1 and TRBJ2-1; no firm D call. Germline V gives CDR1 SQVTM, CDR2 ANQGSEA. This CDR3 contains 13 residues. V was pared by 0 bases and J by 7 bases, with 10 bases between. In DNA, the CDR3 is TGCAGCGTTGAAGATTGGGCCGATAATGAGCAGTTCTTC. It is translated as CSVEDWADNEQFF.

The rearrangement uses TRBV27 and TRBJ2-3, with D perhaps TRBD2 (6 bases). Per the germline V gene, CDR1 is MNHEY and CDR2 is SMNVEV (reference sequence). V was cut by 7 bases and J by 4 bases, with 18 bases left in between. CDR3 length equals 15 residues. CDR3 region: CASTSDAASADTQYF. DNA for the CDR3: TGTGCCAGCACCTCGGACGCGGCTAGCGCAGATACGCAGTATTTT.

This clone has only a few counts. CDR3 in amino acids: CSVEGQGQGEKLFF. The CDR3 region has the DNA TGCAGCGTTGAGGGACAGGGGCAAGGTGAAAAACTGTTTTTT. V is TRBV29-1 and J is TRBJ1-4; TRBD1 aligns across 10 bases. The CDR3 is 14 amino acids. CDR1 is SQVTM and CDR2 is ANQGSEA in the germline V gene. V lost 3 bases, J lost 7 bases, and 5 bases stayed unmatched.

V is TRBV15 and J is TRBJ1-4, with D possibly matching TRBD1 (5 bases). Germline-derived CDR1 and CDR2 are LNHNV and YYDKDF (reference sequence). Trimming stripped 1 base from V and 7 bases from J, with 19 bases between. The CDR3 is made up of 17 amino acids. CDR3 bases: TGTGCCACCAGCAGAGCAGGATCAGCAGGGAGGGTTGAAAAACTGTTTTTT. Translated, it gives CATSRAGSAGRVEKLFF.

The genes are TRBV12-5 and TRBJ1-5, with a possible D match to TRBD1 (6 bases). With 3 bases removed from V and 5 bases from J, the gap between germline ends came to 11 bases. The CDR3 sequence is 14 residues long. Germline loops: CDR1 LGHNT, CDR2 FRNRAP. CDR3 DNA sequence: TGTGCTAGTGGTTTTGGACAGATTGATCAGCCCCAGCATTTT. The encoded protein is CASGFGQIDQPQHF.

This clone was detected once. The CDR3 is CASSDTSGNQPRSSYNEQFF. CDR3 nucleotides: TGTGCCAGCAGTGATACTAGCGGGAACCAACCTCGGAGCTCCTACAATGAGCAGTTCTTC. The chain employs TRBV6-1 and TRBJ2-1; 10 positions agree with TRBD2. V was clipped by 3 bases and J by 0 bases; unmatched bases: 14. The CDR3 spans 20 residues. In germline, CDR1 is MNHNS, CDR2 SASEGT.

The rearrangement uses TRBV2 and TRBJ2-2; the D gene is possibly TRBD2 (6 bases). The CDR3 spans 14 residues. The V gene's germline CDR1 is SNHLY and CDR2 FYNNEI. V was pared by 4 bases and J by 6 bases, with 12 bases between. CDR3 residues: CASSAGVSAGELFF. CDR3 bases: TGTGCCAGCAGTGCGGGGGTCTCGGCCGGGGAGCTGTTTTTT.

The genes are TRBV5-1 and TRBJ2-2, with 8 bases identical to TRBD1. Per the germline V gene, CDR1 is SGHRS and CDR2 is YFSETQ. CDR3 length equals 16 residues. Trimming took 4 bases from V and 4 from J; bases not matched to a gene: 9. This CDR3 reads CASSTGQGWGTGELFF. The CDR3, as DNA: TGCGCCAGCAGCACTGGACAGGGCTGGGGCACCGGGGAGCTGTTTTTT.

This chain uses TRBV5-1 with TRBJ1-4; D is ambiguous. This CDR3 spans 18 amino acids. Trimming shortened V by 0 bases and J by 0 bases, and 15 bases separated the two germline ends. Germline lookup yields CDR1 SGHRS and CDR2 YFSETQ. CDR3: CASSLGSGGSATNEKLFF. The CDR3 DNA reads as TGCGCCAGCAGCTTGGGGTCCGGAGGGTCGGCAACTAATGAAAAACTGTTTTTT.

This chain links TRBV18 with TRBJ1-2; TRBD1 agrees at 9 bases. This CDR3 comprises 16 residues. From germline, CDR1 is KGHSH and CDR2 LQKENI. The trim removed 4 bases at V and 2 bases at J, leaving 8 bases unmatched. The CDR3 coding sequence is TGTGCCAGCTCACGAAGCGGACAGGGGAGCAACTATGGCTACACCTTC. Amino acids: CASSRSGQGSNYGYTF.

The chain joins TRBV5-4 to TRBJ1-3; D ambiguous. The CDR3 loop spans 16 amino acids. The germline CDR1 and CDR2 sequences are SGHNT and YYREEE (reference sequence). V shed 0 bases and J shed 0 bases, with 10 bases lying between them. CDR3 amino acids: CASSLDVAVSGNTIYF. The CDR3 DNA reads as TGTGCCAGCAGCTTGGATGTGGCGGTCTCTGGAAACACCATATATTTT.

Only one count was recorded for this clone. This rearrangement joins TRBV14 to TRBJ2-3, with D maybe TRBD1 (5 bases). Between the trimmed V and J ends, which lost 3 bases and 3 bases, there was a span of 10 bases. In germline, CDR1 is SGHDN, CDR2 FVKESK. The CDR3 totals 14 residues. The CDR3 here is CASSQRQFTDTQYF. The CDR3 nucleotides are TGTGCCAGCAGCCAGCGACAGTTTACAGATACGCAGTATTTT. Combining the CDR3 with reference TRBV14 and TRBJ2-3 gives the whole variable domain EAGVTQFPSHSVIEKGQTVTLRCDPISGHDNLYWYRRVMGKEIKFLLHFVKESKQDESGMPNNRFLAERTGGTYSTLKVQPAELEDSGVYFCASSQRQFTDTQYFGPGTRLTVL.

The CDR3 DNA is TGCGCCAGCAGAAGCGGTCTTGGGGCATCGGGCTACACCTTC. Protein sequence: CASRSGLGASGYTF. The genes are TRBV5-1 and TRBJ1-2; D is perhaps TRBD1 (5 bases). This CDR3 region has 14 residues. The ends were cut back, 5 bases at V and 8 bases at J, with 19 bases in the middle. Germline lookup yields CDR1 SGHRS and CDR2 YFSETQ.

V usage is TRBV5-4 and J usage is TRBJ2-5; 7 nucleotides align to TRBD1. V shed 3 bases and J 2 bases; nucleotides not matched to a gene: 10. Germline lookup yields CDR1 SGHNT and CDR2 YYREEE (reference sequence). CDR3 length: 16 residues. This CDR3 reads CASSSYRQGHQETQYF. As DNA, the CDR3 is TGTGCCAGCAGCTCATACAGACAGGGCCATCAAGAGACCCAGTACTTC.

This chain joins TRBV2 and TRBJ1-4, with TRBD1 matching over 8 bases. V dropped 5 bases and J dropped 6; count of bases not matched to a gene: 8. In germline, CDR1 is SNHLY, CDR2 FYNNEI. The CDR3 has 15 residues. The CDR3 loop is CASSYRPGGDEKLFF. The CDR3 DNA sequence: TGTGCCAGCAGTTACCGCCCAGGGGGCGATGAAAAACTGTTTTTT.

The V gene is TRBV5-1, the J gene TRBJ2-1, with no clear D. Trimming took 0 bases from V and 6 from J, leaving 16 bases between them. The CDR3 extends over 16 amino acids. CDR1 is SGHRS, CDR2 YFSETQ, per germline. The CDR3 region is CASSLAAGPFANEQFF. The CDR3 bases are TGCGCCAGCAGCTTGGCGGCCGGTCCCTTTGCCAATGAGCAGTTCTTC. Looking up the rest from reference TRBV5-1 and TRBJ2-1 gives the full variable domain: KAGVTQTPRYLIKTRGQQVTLSCSPISGHRSVSWYQQTPGQGLQFLFEYFSETQRNKGNFPGRFSGRQFSNSRSEMNVSTLELGDSALYLCASSLAAGPFANEQFFGPGTRLTVL.

The J gene is TRBJ1-2, the V gene TRBV18, with 9 nucleotides matching TRBD1. From germline, CDR1 is KGHSH and CDR2 LQKENI. Losses at the gene ends were 4 bases for V and 12 bases for J; bases not matched to a gene: 3. The CDR3 covers 11 residues. CDR3 sequence (DNA): TGTGCCAGCTCACTAGGACAGGGGCACACCTTC. Its protein product is CASSLGQGHTF.

This clone has a handful of counts. The V and J genes are TRBV30 and TRBJ1-2; TRBD1 aligns across 9 bases. The CDR3 has 15 amino acids. CDR1 is GTSNPN, CDR2 SVGIG, per germline (reference sequence). The junction had 13 bases not matched to a gene; V was cut back by 3 bases and J by 8 bases. In DNA form, the CDR3 reads TGTGCCTGGAGAGAACAGGGGGCGGCTCGCGTCGGCTACACCTTC. The encoded protein is CAWREQGAARVGYTF.

This chain connects TRBV5-1 to TRBJ1-3; D is ambiguous. V was cut by 0 bases and J by 0 bases, with 10 bases left in between. This CDR3 region has 16 residues. Germline values: CDR1 SGHRS, CDR2 YFSETQ. CDR3 loop: CASSLEGGSSGNTIYF. CDR3 DNA: TGCGCCAGCAGCTTGGAAGGCGGCTCCTCTGGAAACACCATATATTTT.

J is TRBJ2-3 and V is TRBV5-8; D unresolved. Germline V lookup: CDR1 SGHTS, CDR2 YDEGEE. The CDR3 loop spans 14 amino acids. The V and J ends lost 4 bases and 1 base respectively, with 10 bases between them. CDR3 sequence (DNA): TGTGCCAGCAGCCCCAGGACGGGCACAGATACGCAGTATTTT. It encodes CASSPRTGTDTQYF.

V is TRBV7-9 and J is TRBJ1-5, with D possibly TRBD1 on 6 matching bases. V was cut by 7 bases and J by 3 bases, with 16 bases left in between. Germline V gives CDR1 SEHNR, CDR2 FQNEAQ (reference sequence). The CDR3 sequence is 15 residues long. In DNA, the CDR3 is TGTGCCAGCACGGAGGGGGTAGGGCACAATCAGCCCCAGCATTTT. This codes for CASTEGVGHNQPQHF.

The chain carries TRBV7-9 and TRBJ1-5, with D hard to call. V gave up 3 bases and J gave up 3 bases, with 9 bases separating them. This CDR3 contains 14 residues. Germline CDR1 and CDR2: SEHNR and FQNEAQ (reference sequence). CDR3 sequence: CASSFGQPNQPQHF. DNA for the CDR3: TGTGCCAGCAGCTTTGGGCAGCCCAATCAGCCCCAGCATTTT.

The chain recombines TRBV10-3 with TRBJ2-7, with TRBD2 identical over 11 bases. This CDR3 has 17 amino acids. The V and J ends lost 4 bases and 6 bases, in that order; junction bases with no gene match: 14. Germline CDR1 ENHRY, CDR2 SYGVKD. This CDR3 reads CAISVLAGGRPGVEQYV. DNA of the CDR3: TGTGCCATCAGTGTTCTAGCGGGGGGCCGGCCTGGGGTCGAGCAGTACGTC.

The chain links TRBV5-4 to TRBJ2-2, with TRBD2 matching over 8 bases. J lost 6 bases, V lost 4 bases, and 2 bases had no gene match. Germline CDR1 SGHNT, CDR2 YYREEE (reference sequence). The CDR3 consists of 13 residues. The CDR3: CASSPGGAGELFF. The CDR3 nucleotides read TGTGCCAGCAGCCCCGGGGGGGCCGGGGAGCTGTTTTTT.

This chain joins TRBV15 and TRBJ1-1; no reliable D call. Trimming took 3 bases from V and 2 from J, leaving 10 bases between them. Germline assignment: CDR1 LNHNV and CDR2 YYDKDF (reference sequence). The CDR3 totals 14 residues. The CDR3 loop reads CATSSLGYNTEAFF. CDR3 DNA sequence: TGTGCCACCAGCAGTTTGGGGTATAACACTGAAGCTTTCTTT.

This rearrangement joins TRBV6-5 to TRBJ1-2, with D possibly being TRBD1 (6 bases). The CDR3 consists of 13 residues. Germline V gene sequence: CDR1 MNHEY, CDR2 SVGAGI. V was shortened by 6 bases and J by 2 bases, with 10 bases between the two germline ends. DNA for the CDR3: TGTGCCAGCAGACCCGACAGGAACTATGGCTACACCTTC. It yields the protein CASRPDRNYGYTF.

The chain employs TRBV25-1 and TRBJ2-1, with 11 bases fitting TRBD2. The V gene end was trimmed by 3 bases and the J gene end by 10 bases; junction bases not matched to a gene: 11. The CDR3 sequence is 16 residues long. CDR1 and CDR2 (germline): MGHDK, SYGVNS. In DNA form, the CDR3 reads TGTGCCAGCAGTGAGACGACTAGCGGGGAGAGACTAGAGCAGTTCTTC. It yields the protein CASSETTSGERLEQFF.